The 29 T cell receptor beta chains presented below share a single source sample, sequenced in a study of shared clonotypes between healthy human individuals. Terminally differentiated effector memory CD45RA+ cells were excluded by CCR7 positive selection of CD45RO-negative cells. The method was immunoSEQ multiplex PCR; TCRdb's version includes in-frame clones alone and lacks a portion of them. The sample comprises under 2,000,000 clones, over 85% of which are singletons, and 1.2% rests with the top ten. Material: naive CD8+ T cells sorted from blood. Receptors originate from a man aged 18 to 29 in good health.

This clone was seen just once. The chain links TRBV5-6 to TRBJ1-1; tentatively, D is TRBD1 (5 bases). Between the trimmed V and J ends, which lost 10 bases and 4 bases, there was a span of 17 bases. The CDR3 length is 13 residues. The germline CDR1 and CDR2 sequences are SGHDT and YYEEEE. This chain's CDR3 is CAGGVGTSTEAFF. Written as DNA, the CDR3 is TGTGCCGGGGGTGTTGGGACCAGCACTGAAGCTTTCTTT.

The chain couples TRBV27 to TRBJ1-1; tentatively, D is TRBD1 (5 bases). The CDR3 is 14 residues long. Trimming left V 5 bases short and J 5 bases short, with 15 bases between. Germline CDR1 reads MNHEY; CDR2 reads SMNVEV (reference sequence). Here the CDR3 DNA reads TGTGCCAGCAGTACGAATCCAGGGAGAACTGAAGCTTTCTTT. Protein product: CASSTNPGRTEAFF.

The chain links TRBV19 to TRBJ2-2; 9 nucleotides agree with TRBD2. The length of the CDR3 is 16 residues. Germline CDR1 is LNHDA and CDR2 is SQIVND (reference sequence). V lost 2 bases, J lost 7 bases, and 8 bases stayed unmatched. The CDR3: CASSISSGEGGGELFF. The CDR3 nucleotides are TGTGCCAGTAGTATATCTAGCGGGGAAGGTGGCGGGGAGCTGTTTTTT.

This chain joins TRBV30 and TRBJ2-7, with unresolved D. This CDR3 is 12 amino acids long. Per germline, CDR1 GTSNPN and CDR2 SVGIG (reference sequence). V lost 2 bases and J lost 7, with 12 bases in between. CDR3 loop: CAWSTGSGEQYF. The CDR3, as DNA: TGTGCCTGGAGTACTGGTTCTGGGGAGCAGTACTTC.

The J gene is TRBJ2-7, the V gene TRBV13; D may be TRBD2 (5 bases). The germline V and J ends were trimmed by 6 bases and 0 bases, with 12 bases remaining between them. CDR3 length equals 14 residues. Germline V gene sequence: CDR1 PRHDT, CDR2 FYEKMQ (reference sequence). CDR3 coding DNA: TGTGCCAGCAGTTTCGAGAGGGACTCCTACGAGCAGTACTTC. Its translation is CASSFERDSYEQYF. The whole variable domain, remainder taken from reference TRBV13 and TRBJ2-7, is AAGVIQSPRHLIKEKRETATLKCYPIPRHDTVYWYQQGPGQDPQFLISFYEKMQSDKGSIPDRFSAQQFSDYHSELNMSSLELGDSALYFCASSFERDSYEQYFGPGTRLTVT.

CDR3 in amino acids: CASRKAGAEYEQYF. The CDR3 DNA follows: TGTGCCAGCAGGAAAGCGGGGGCCGAGTACGAGCAGTACTTC. This sequence joins TRBV5-4 and TRBJ2-7; TRBD2 agrees at 8 bases. Losses at the gene ends were 5 bases for V and 4 bases for J; bases not matched to a gene: 8. The CDR3 consists of 14 residues. Germline V gene data show CDR1 as SGHNT and CDR2 as YYREEE (reference sequence).

The chain employs TRBV9 and TRBJ2-6; TRBD2 aligns across 10 bases. The germline V gene encodes CDR1 SGDLS and CDR2 YYNGEE. This CDR3 is built from 18 residues. The junction had 3 bases not matched to a gene; V was cut back by 0 bases and J by 0 bases. The CDR3 is CASSVVPSGSSGANVLTF. The CDR3 DNA follows: TGTGCCAGCAGCGTAGTTCCTAGCGGGAGCTCTGGGGCCAACGTCCTGACTTTC.

This clone was detected only once. This chain joins TRBV27 and TRBJ1-1; the D is unclear. This CDR3 has 11 amino acids. Trimming cost V 5 bases and J 6 bases, with 7 bases left between them. The germline V gene encodes CDR1 MNHEY and CDR2 SMNVEV (reference sequence). CDR3 sequence (DNA): TGTGCCAGCAGTAGCGTGGCTGAAGCTTTCTTT. This gives the protein CASSSVAEAFF.

This clone was found a few times. Other DNA sequences in the sample encode the same CDR3. The chain carries TRBV30 and TRBJ1-4, with D possibly being TRBD1 (6 bases). From germline, CDR1 is GTSNPN and CDR2 SVGIG (reference sequence). This CDR3 comprises 13 residues. Trimming left V 0 bases short and J 7 bases short, with 9 bases between. The chain's CDR3 is CAWSVEGGEKLFF. The CDR3 coding sequence is TGTGCCTGGAGTGTTGAGGGGGGTGAAAAACTGTTTTTT.

The chain couples TRBV2 to TRBJ2-5; 8 nucleotides align to TRBD1. This CDR3 is built from 14 residues. Germline CDR1 is SNHLY and CDR2 is FYNNEI. The V segment lost 7 bases and the J segment 2 bases; nucleotides outside the gene matches: 6. Here the CDR3 reads CASNSRDRQETQYF. The CDR3 bases are TGTGCCAGCAACTCTAGGGACAGGCAAGAGACCCAGTACTTC.

Regarding this clone: This sample includes further DNA sequences coding for the same CDR3. The rearrangement uses TRBV2 and TRBJ2-1, with D maybe TRBD1 (5 bases). The CDR3 extends over 14 amino acids. Trimming cost V 3 bases and J 1 base, with 7 bases left between them. The germline CDR1 and CDR2 sequences are SNHLY and FYNNEI. The CDR3 DNA reads as TGTGCCAGCAGTGAGGCAGGGTCCTACAATGAGCAGTTCTTC. Its translation: CASSEAGSYNEQFF.

This rearrangement joins TRBV13 to TRBJ1-4; a weak D match, TRBD1 (5 bases). Germline V lookup: CDR1 PRHDT, CDR2 FYEKMQ (reference sequence). The CDR3 is 12 amino acids. With 6 bases removed from V and 5 bases from J, the gap between germline ends came to 7 bases. CDR3 residues: CASSSGNEKLFF. The DNA of the CDR3 is TGTGCCAGCAGTTCAGGGAATGAAAAACTGTTTTTT.

V gene TRBV5-6 combines with J gene TRBJ1-1; possible D gene TRBD1, 5 bases. Germline-derived CDR1 and CDR2 are SGHDT and YYEEEE. Between the trimmed V and J ends, which lost 1 base and 1 base, there was a span of 11 bases. CDR3 length: 15 amino acids. CDR3: CASSLLWGSNTEAFF. CDR3 bases: TGTGCCAGCAGCTTGTTGTGGGGCTCGAACACTGAAGCTTTCTTT.

This clone is a singleton in its sample. This chain uses TRBV6-5 with TRBJ1-1; D is undetermined. Deletions cut 5 bases from V and 4 bases from J, with 11 bases between. Germline assignment: CDR1 MNHEY and CDR2 SVGAGI. This CDR3 spans 13 amino acids. The CDR3 loop is CASSLMELTEAFF. In DNA form, the CDR3 reads TGTGCCAGCAGTCTGATGGAGCTCACTGAAGCTTTCTTT.

The V call is TRBV4-1, the J call TRBJ2-1; 13 bases fit TRBD2. V lost 4 bases, J lost 4 bases, and 13 bases stayed unmatched. The CDR3 consists of 19 residues. Looked up from germline, CDR1 is MGHRA and CDR2 is YSYEKL. In nucleotides, the CDR3 is TGCGCCAGCAGCCCGCGACTAGCGGGGGGACTCGATTTATACAATGAGCAGTTCTTC. It codes for CASSPRLAGGLDLYNEQFF.

The chain recombines TRBV5-6 with TRBJ2-7; D ambiguous. The CDR3 loop spans 13 amino acids. Germline CDR1 reads SGHDT; CDR2 reads YYEEEE. V lost 4 bases and J lost 4, with 12 bases in between. CDR3 nucleotide sequence: TGTGCCAGCAGCGGCTTGAGACCTTACGAGCAGTACTTC. Amino acids: CASSGLRPYEQYF.

This chain links TRBV10-2 with TRBJ2-1; 9 bases fit TRBD2. The germline CDR1 and CDR2 sequences are WSHSY and SAAADI. The CDR3 runs 18 residues. With 7 bases clipped from V and 0 bases from J, the junction kept 13 bases outside the gene matches. The CDR3 loop is CASTQGTSSPSSYNEQFF. The CDR3 DNA follows: TGCGCCAGCACCCAAGGGACTAGCAGCCCGAGCTCCTACAATGAGCAGTTCTTC.

The rearrangement uses TRBV27 and TRBJ1-1, with 8 bases matching TRBD1. CDR1 is MNHEY, CDR2 SMNVEV, per germline (reference sequence). This CDR3 spans 13 amino acids. V lost 2 bases, J lost 7 bases, and 3 bases stayed unmatched. CDR3 in DNA: TGTGCCAGCAGTTTAAGAGGGACAGGTGAAGCTTTCTTT. It codes for CASSLRGTGEAFF.

This clone was seen just once. V and J are TRBV7-9 and TRBJ2-1; TRBD2 matches at 13 bases. The CDR3 contains 18 residues. V was pared by 0 bases and J by 3 bases, with 5 bases of the junction left unmatched. The germline CDR1 and CDR2 sequences are SEHNR and FQNEAQ (reference sequence). The DNA for the CDR3 is TGTGCCAGCAGCTTAGCCTCCGGACTAGCGGGGGTCTACAATGAGCAGTTCTTC. Translating gives CASSLASGLAGVYNEQFF.

This clone was counted only a few times. Distinct nucleotide sequences in the sample also encode this CDR3. V is TRBV30 and J is TRBJ2-7; D call uncertain. CDR3 length: 11 amino acids. V lost 1 base to trimming and J lost 3 bases, with 4 bases between them. Germline V gene sequence: CDR1 GTSNPN, CDR2 SVGIG (reference sequence). CDR3 nucleotides: TGTGCCTGGAGTGGAGGCTACGAGCAGTACTTC. Protein: CAWSGGYEQYF.

This sequence joins TRBV5-6 and TRBJ2-3; D possibly corresponds to TRBD2 (5 bases). The germline V and J ends were trimmed by 1 base and 1 base, with 10 bases remaining between them. CDR1 and CDR2 (germline): SGHDT, YYEEEE. The CDR3 spans 15 residues. CDR3 sequence: CASSLSAGGTDTQYF. CDR3 DNA sequence: TGTGCCAGCAGCTTGTCCGCCGGGGGCACAGATACGCAGTATTTT.

The chain's CDR3 is CASSLAGSLSEQYF. CDR3 nucleotide sequence: TGCGCCAGCAGCTTGGCGGGCAGTTTGTCGGAGCAGTACTTC. This chain joins TRBV5-1 and TRBJ2-7; D gene uncertain. From germline, CDR1 is SGHRS and CDR2 YFSETQ. This CDR3 contains 14 residues. V was clipped by 0 bases and J by 7 bases, with 14 bases between them.

The CDR3 nucleotides are TGTGCCAGCGGACAGGTGAACACTGAAGCTTTCTTT. Its protein is CASGQVNTEAFF. The chain links TRBV19 to TRBJ1-1; 7 positions agree with TRBD1. V was pared by 9 bases and J by 0 bases, with 1 base of the junction left unmatched. The CDR3 consists of 12 residues. Germline V lookup: CDR1 LNHDA, CDR2 SQIVND (reference sequence).

V usage is TRBV11-2 and J usage is TRBJ2-1; no reliable D call. CDR3 size: 12 residues. Trimming cost V 1 base and J 8 bases, with 6 bases left between them. CDR1 and CDR2 (germline): SGHAT, FQNNGV. CDR3 sequence: CASSLGHDEQFF. The CDR3 bases are TGTGCCAGCAGCTTAGGCCACGATGAGCAGTTCTTC.

The chain recombines TRBV4-1 with TRBJ1-1; D call uncertain. Germline lookup yields CDR1 MGHRA and CDR2 YSYEKL. The CDR3 has 16 amino acids. The ends were cut back, 0 bases at V and 4 bases at J, with 15 bases in the middle. In DNA form, the CDR3 reads TGCGCCAGCAGCCAAGATGGACGTATGTATGGCACTGAAGCTTTCTTT. Translation gives CASSQDGRMYGTEAFF.

In this sample, this clone turned up once. The V gene is TRBV2, the J gene TRBJ2-5; 8 bases fit TRBD2. Trimming removed 6 bases from V and 5 bases from J; junction bases left unmatched: 5. Germline V gives CDR1 SNHLY, CDR2 FYNNEI. The CDR3 has 13 amino acids. CDR3 nucleotides: TGTGCCAGCAGGCTCGGGACTAGGGAGACCCAGTACTTC. This gives the protein CASRLGTRETQYF.

The chain combines TRBV27 with TRBJ2-7; 7 bases agree with TRBD2. Trimming at V came to 5 bases and at J to 5 bases, leaving 9 bases not matched to a gene. The germline CDR1 and CDR2 sequences are MNHEY and SMNVEV (reference sequence). CDR3 size: 14 residues. CDR3 amino acids: CASSLTSPPDEQYF. Written as DNA, the CDR3 is TGTGCCAGCAGTCTGACTAGCCCCCCGGACGAGCAGTACTTC.

A single count supports this clone. This chain joins TRBV11-2 and TRBJ1-1, with D maybe TRBD1 (6 bases). Germline V gene lookup returns CDR1 SGHAT and CDR2 FQNNGV. Trimming shortened V by 0 bases and J by 5 bases, and 7 bases separated the two germline ends. The CDR3 sequence is 13 residues long. CDR3: CASSLDTGTEAFF. The CDR3 DNA reads as TGTGCCAGCAGCTTAGACACAGGGACTGAAGCTTTCTTT. Full variable domain (missing parts from reference TRBV11-2 and TRBJ1-1): EAGVAQSPRYKIIEKRQSVAFWCNPISGHATLYWYQQILGQGPKLLIQFQNNGVVDDSQLPKDRFSAERLKGVDSTLKIQPAKLEDSAVYLCASSLDTGTEAFFGQGTRLTVV.

The rearrangement links TRBV6-1 to TRBJ2-5, with TRBD2 as a possible D gene (7 bases). The CDR3 contains 13 residues. Trimming left V 8 bases short and J 2 bases short, with 12 bases between. Germline CDR1 is MNHNS and CDR2 is SASEGT. CDR3 sequence (DNA): TGTGCCAGCGGGGGGGCTTCGCAAGAGACCCAGTACTTC. This codes for CASGGASQETQYF.